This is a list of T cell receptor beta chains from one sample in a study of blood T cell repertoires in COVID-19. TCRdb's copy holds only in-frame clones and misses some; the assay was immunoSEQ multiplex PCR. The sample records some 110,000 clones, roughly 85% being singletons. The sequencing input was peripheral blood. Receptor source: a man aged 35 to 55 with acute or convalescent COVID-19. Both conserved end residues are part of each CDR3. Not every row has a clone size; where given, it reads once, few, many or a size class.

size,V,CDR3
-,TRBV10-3,CAISVLAGGPNEQFF
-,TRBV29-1,CSVGGLGIPNEKLFF
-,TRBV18,CASSPREGANEKLFF
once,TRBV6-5,CASNRGSGETQYF
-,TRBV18,CASSPLTGTGMTDTQYF
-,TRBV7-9,CASSLAMGAETQYF
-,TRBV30,CAWSVRGVKTGELFF
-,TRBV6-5,CASSGRDRPYGYTF
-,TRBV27,CASSLGPGPLQETQYF
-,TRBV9,CASSVRGQGVTDTQYF
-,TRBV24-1,CATPTQGGSNQPQHF
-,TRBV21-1,CASSKGGRDSGGYPWQETQYF
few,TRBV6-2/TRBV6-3,CASSSRGIPYEQYF
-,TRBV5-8,CAFKRAEETQYF
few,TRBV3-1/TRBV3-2,CASSPSKGANTEAFF
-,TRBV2,CASKGYQETQYF
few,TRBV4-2,CASSHKGLDYNEQFF
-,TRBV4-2,CASSRGLAGEDEQFF
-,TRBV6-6,CASSQQPRGGLDEQYF